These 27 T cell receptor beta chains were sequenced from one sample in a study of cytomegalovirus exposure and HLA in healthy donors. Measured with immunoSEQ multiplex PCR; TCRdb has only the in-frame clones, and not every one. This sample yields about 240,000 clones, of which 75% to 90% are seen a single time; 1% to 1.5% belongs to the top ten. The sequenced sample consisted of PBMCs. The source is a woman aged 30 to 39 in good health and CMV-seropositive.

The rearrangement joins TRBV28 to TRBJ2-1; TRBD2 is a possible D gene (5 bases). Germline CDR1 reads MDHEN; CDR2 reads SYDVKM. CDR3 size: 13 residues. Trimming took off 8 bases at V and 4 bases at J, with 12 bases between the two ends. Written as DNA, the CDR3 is TGTGCCAGCGGGCAGCGGCAGTACAATGAGCAGTTCTTC. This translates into CASGQRQYNEQFF.

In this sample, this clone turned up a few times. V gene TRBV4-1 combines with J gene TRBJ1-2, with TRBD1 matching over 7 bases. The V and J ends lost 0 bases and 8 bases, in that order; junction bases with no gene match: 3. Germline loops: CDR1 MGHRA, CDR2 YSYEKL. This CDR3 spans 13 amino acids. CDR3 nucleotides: TGCGCCAGCAGCCAAGAGAGACAGGGAGGCTACACCTTC. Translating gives CASSQERQGGYTF.

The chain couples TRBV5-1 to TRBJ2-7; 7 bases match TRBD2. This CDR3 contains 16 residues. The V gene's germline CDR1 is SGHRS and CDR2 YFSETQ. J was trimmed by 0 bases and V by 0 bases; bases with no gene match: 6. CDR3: CASSLAVGGSSYEQYF. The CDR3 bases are TGCGCCAGCAGCTTGGCCGTGGGAGGGAGCTCCTACGAGCAGTACTTC.

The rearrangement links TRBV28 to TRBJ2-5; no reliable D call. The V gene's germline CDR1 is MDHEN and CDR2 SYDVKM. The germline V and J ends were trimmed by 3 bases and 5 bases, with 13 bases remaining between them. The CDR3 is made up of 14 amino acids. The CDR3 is CASSFTLQRETQYF. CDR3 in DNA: TGTGCCAGCAGTTTCACCCTTCAGAGGGAGACCCAGTACTTC.

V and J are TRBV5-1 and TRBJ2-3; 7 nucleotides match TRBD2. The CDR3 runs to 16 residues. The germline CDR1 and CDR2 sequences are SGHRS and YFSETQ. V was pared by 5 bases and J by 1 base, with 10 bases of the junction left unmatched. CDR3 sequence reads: CASRVGASGGTDTQYF. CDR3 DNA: TGCGCCAGCAGAGTAGGGGCTAGCGGTGGCACAGATACGCAGTATTTT.

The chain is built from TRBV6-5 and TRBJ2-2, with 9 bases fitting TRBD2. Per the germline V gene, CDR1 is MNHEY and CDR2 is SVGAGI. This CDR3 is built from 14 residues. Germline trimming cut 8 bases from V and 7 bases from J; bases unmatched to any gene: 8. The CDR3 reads CASGLREGSGELFF. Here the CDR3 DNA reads TGTGCCAGCGGGTTGCGGGAGGGGAGCGGGGAGCTGTTTTTT.

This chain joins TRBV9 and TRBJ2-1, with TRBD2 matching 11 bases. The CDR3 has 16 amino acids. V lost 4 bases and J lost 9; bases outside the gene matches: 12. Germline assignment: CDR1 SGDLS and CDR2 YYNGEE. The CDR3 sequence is CASSPIAGGIQVEQFF. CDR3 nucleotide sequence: TGTGCCAGCAGCCCGATAGCGGGAGGGATCCAGGTTGAGCAGTTCTTC.

This chain's CDR3 is CASSLGDRAVNTEAFF. CDR3 sequence (DNA): TGTGCCAGCAGCTTAGGAGACAGGGCTGTGAACACTGAAGCTTTCTTT. The chain is built from TRBV7-9 and TRBJ1-1, with 7 bases lining up with TRBD1. The V and J ends lost 1 base and 0 bases, in that order; junction bases with no gene match: 5. The CDR3 spans 16 residues. The germline gives CDR1 SEHNR, CDR2 FQNEAQ (reference sequence).

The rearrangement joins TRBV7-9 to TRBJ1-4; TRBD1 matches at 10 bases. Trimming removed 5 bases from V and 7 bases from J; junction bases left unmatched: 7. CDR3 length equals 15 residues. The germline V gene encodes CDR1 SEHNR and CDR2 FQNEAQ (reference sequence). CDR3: CASSAGTGASEKLFF. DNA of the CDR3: TGTGCCAGCAGCGCCGGGACAGGGGCGAGTGAAAAACTGTTTTTT. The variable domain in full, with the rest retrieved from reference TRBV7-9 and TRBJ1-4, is DTGVSQNPRHKITKRGQNVTFRCDPISEHNRLYWYRQTLGQGPEFLTYFQNEAQLEKSRLLSDRFSAERPKGSFSTLEIQRTEQGDSAMYLCASSAGTGASEKLFFGSGTQLSVL.

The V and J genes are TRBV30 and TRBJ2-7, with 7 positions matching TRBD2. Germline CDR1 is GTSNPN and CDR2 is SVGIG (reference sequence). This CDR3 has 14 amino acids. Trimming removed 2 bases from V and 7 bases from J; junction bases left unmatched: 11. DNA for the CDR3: TGTGCCTGGAGTTCGCGGACTAGTGGATGGGAGCAGTACTTC. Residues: CAWSSRTSGWEQYF.

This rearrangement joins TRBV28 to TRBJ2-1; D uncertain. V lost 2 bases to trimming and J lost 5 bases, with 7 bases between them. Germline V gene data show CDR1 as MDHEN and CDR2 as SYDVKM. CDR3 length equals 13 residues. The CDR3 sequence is CASSLSTDNEQFF. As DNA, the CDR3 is TGTGCCAGCAGTTTAAGCACGGACAATGAGCAGTTCTTC. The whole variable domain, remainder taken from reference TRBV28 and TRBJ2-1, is DVKVTQSSRYLVKRTGEKVFLECVQDMDHENMFWYRQDPGLGLRLIYFSYDVKMKEKGDIPEGYSVSREKKERFSLILESASTNQTSMYLCASSLSTDNEQFFGPGTRLTVL.

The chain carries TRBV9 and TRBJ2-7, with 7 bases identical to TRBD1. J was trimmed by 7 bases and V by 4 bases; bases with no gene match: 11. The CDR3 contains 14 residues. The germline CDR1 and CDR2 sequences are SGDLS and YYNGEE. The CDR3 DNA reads TGTGCCAGCAGCCCACAGGGGAGCGGATGGGAGCAGTACTTC. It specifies CASSPQGSGWEQYF. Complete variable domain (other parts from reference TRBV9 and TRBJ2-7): DSGVTQTPKHLITATGQRVTLRCSPRSGDLSVYWYQQSLDQGLQFLIQYYNGEERAKGNILERFSAQQFPDLHSELNLSSLELGDSALYFCASSPQGSGWEQYFGPGTRLTVT.

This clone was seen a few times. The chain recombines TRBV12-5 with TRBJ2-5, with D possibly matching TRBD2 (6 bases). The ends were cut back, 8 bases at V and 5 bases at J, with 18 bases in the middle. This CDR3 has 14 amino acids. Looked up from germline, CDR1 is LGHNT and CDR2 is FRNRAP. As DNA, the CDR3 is TGTGCTAGTACCTTTGTTGGGGAGGAGGAGACCCAGTACTTC. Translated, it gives CASTFVGEEETQYF.

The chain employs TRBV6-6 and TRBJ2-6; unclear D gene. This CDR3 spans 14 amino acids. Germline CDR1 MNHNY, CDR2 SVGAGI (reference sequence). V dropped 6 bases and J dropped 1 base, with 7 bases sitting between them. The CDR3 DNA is TGTGCCAGCAGACCCAGATCTGGGGCCAACGTCCTGACTTTC. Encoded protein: CASRPRSGANVLTF.

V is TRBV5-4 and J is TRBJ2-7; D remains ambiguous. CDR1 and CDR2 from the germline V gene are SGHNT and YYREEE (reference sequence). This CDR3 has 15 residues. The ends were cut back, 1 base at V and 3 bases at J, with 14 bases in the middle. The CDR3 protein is CASSLLMAERYEQYF. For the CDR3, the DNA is TGTGCCAGCAGCTTGTTAATGGCAGAGCGCTACGAGCAGTACTTC.

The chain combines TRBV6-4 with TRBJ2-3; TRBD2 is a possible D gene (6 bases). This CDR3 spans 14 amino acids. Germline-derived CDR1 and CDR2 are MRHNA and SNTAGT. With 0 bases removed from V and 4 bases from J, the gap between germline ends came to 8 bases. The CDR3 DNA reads TGTGCCAGCAGTGACTCGCGGGATCCAGATACGCAGTATTTT. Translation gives CASSDSRDPDTQYF.

The CDR3 is CASRTTGTGYTF. The CDR3 region has the DNA TGTGCCAGCAGAACGACAGGGACGGGCTACACCTTC. The chain is built from TRBV2 and TRBJ1-2; 7 bases align to TRBD1. This CDR3 comprises 12 residues. After removal of 6 bases from V and 8 bases from J, the junction contained 6 bases not matched to a gene. The germline V gene has CDR1 SNHLY and CDR2 FYNNEI.

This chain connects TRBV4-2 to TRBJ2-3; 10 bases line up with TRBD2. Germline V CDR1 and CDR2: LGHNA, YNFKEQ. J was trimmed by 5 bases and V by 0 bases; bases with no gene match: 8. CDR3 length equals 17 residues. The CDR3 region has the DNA TGTGCCAGCAGCCAAGATGTGTTAGCGGGGGGTGGAGATACGCAGTATTTT. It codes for CASSQDVLAGGGDTQYF.

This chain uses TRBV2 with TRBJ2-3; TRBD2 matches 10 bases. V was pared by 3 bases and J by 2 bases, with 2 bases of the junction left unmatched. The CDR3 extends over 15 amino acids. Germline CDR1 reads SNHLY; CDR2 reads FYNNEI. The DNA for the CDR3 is TGTGCCAGCAGTGAGACTAGCGGGCTCACAGATACGCAGTATTTT. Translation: CASSETSGLTDTQYF.

The CDR3 sequence: CAISESPGLNQPQHF. The CDR3, as DNA: TGTGCCATCAGTGAGTCCCCGGGTCTGAATCAGCCCCAGCATTTT. V and J are TRBV10-3 and TRBJ1-5, with D unresolved. CDR1 ENHRY and CDR2 SYGVKD come from the germline V gene. The CDR3 spans 15 residues. V was pared by 0 bases and J by 4 bases, with 10 bases between.

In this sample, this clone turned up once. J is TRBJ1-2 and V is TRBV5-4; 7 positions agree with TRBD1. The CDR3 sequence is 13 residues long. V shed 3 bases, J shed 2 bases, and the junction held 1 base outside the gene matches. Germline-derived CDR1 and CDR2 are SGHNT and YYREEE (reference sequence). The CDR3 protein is CASSSTGNYGYTF. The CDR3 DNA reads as TGTGCCAGCAGCTCGACAGGGAACTATGGCTACACCTTC.

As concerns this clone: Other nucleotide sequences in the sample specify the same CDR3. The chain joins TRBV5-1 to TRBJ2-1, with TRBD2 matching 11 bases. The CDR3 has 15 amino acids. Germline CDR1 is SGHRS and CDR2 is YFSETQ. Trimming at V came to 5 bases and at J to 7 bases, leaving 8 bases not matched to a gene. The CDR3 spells CASSPTSGRGNEQFF. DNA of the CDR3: TGCGCCAGCAGTCCTACTAGCGGGAGAGGGAATGAGCAGTTCTTC.

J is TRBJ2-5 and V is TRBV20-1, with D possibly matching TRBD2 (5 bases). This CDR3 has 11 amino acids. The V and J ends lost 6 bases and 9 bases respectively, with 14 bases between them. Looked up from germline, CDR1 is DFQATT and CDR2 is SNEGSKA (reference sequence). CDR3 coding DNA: TGCAGTGCCCCTCTCGTCGGGGCCCAGTACTTC. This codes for CSAPLVGAQYF.

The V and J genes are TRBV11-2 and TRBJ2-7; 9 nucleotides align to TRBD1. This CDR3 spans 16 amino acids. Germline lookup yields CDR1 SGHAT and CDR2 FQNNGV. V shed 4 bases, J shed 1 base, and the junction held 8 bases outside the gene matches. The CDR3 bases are TGTGCCAGCAGCTCATACACGGGACAGGGTTCCTACGAGCAGTACTTC. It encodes CASSSYTGQGSYEQYF.

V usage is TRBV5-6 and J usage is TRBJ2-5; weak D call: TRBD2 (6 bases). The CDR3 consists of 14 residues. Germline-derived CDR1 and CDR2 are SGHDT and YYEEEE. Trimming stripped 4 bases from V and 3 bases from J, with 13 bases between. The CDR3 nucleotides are TGTGCCAGCAGCCGCCGGGACTTAGAAGAGACCCAGTACTTC. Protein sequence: CASSRRDLEETQYF.

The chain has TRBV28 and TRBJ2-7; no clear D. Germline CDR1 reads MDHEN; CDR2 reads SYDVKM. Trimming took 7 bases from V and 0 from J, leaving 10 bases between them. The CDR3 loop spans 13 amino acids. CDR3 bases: TGTGCCAGCACGGCCAGGTCCTCCTACGAGCAGTACTTC. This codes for CASTARSSYEQYF.

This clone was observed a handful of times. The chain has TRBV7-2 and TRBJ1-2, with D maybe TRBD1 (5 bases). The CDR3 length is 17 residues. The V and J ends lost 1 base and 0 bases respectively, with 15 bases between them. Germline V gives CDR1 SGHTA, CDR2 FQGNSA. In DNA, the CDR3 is TGTGCCAGCAGCTTAGGGTCGGGGGGACTCCCTAACTATGGCTACACCTTC. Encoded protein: CASSLGSGGLPNYGYTF. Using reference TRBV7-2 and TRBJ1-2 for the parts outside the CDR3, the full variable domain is GAGVSQSPSNKVTEKGKDVELRCDPISGHTALYWYRQSLGQGLEFLIYFQGNSAPDKSGLPSDRFSAERTGGSVSTLTIQRTQQEDSAVYLCASSLGSGGLPNYGYTFGSGTRLTVV.